This note documents a single TCR beta chain sequence. Its antigen is still unknown. Method: immunoSEQ multiplex PCR; TCRdb's copy keeps in-frame clones and lacks some. The sample lists around 50,000 clones; more than 65% were seen once. Per germline, CDR1 SGHRS and CDR2 YFSETQ. Unmatched junction bases numbered 1, after V lost 0 bases and J lost 0 bases. The CDR3 runs 17 residues. This sample stems from a study of PD-1 blockade in mismatch repair-deficient tumors. Overall study context: Patients had 11 to 13 mismatch repair-deficient cancer types and were previously treated and progressing. Regarding the study as a whole: Tumor-resident clones, often undetectable pretreatment in blood, expanded then contracted after pembrolizumab.

Mismatch repair deficiency was confirmed in all patients, by PCR or immunohistochemistry. A few pembrolizumab responders had their TCRs sequenced. This receptor was taken from an adult with mismatch repair-deficient cancer. Specimen: PBMCs, collected before pembrolizumab treatment. The chain has TRBV5-1 and TRBJ2-1, with 12 bases lining up with TRBD2. DNA for the CDR3: TGCGCCAGCAGCTTGGTGACTAGCGGGAGCTCCTACAATGAGCAGTTCTTC. This sequence encodes CASSLVTSGSSYNEQFF.